This T cell receptor (beta chain) was identified during a study of low-dose radiotherapy and immunotherapy resistance in tumors. Germline loops: CDR1 SNHLY, CDR2 FYNNEI. Trimming pared 4 bases from V and 8 bases from J, leaving 11 bases between. The CDR3 contains 13 residues. TRAV- and TRBV-specific primers, spanning alpha and beta chains, primed first-strand cDNA. TCR amplification involved roughly 21 PCR cycles with a constant-region primer and V-primer adapter. MiXCR was run by TCRdb on the reads, yielding one entry per CDR3 protein. Of roughly 60,000 distinct CDR3 sequences listed, roughly a quarter are singletons. Time point: before trial treatment.

The rearrangement uses TRBV2 and TRBJ1-4; D not resolved. Source: PBMCs, taken before treatment. This clonotype was obtained from a male donor with prostate cancer. CDR3 loop: CASSVGRSEKLFF. The CDR3 DNA is TGTGCCAGCAGTGTAGGGAGGTCGGAAAAACTGTTTTTT.